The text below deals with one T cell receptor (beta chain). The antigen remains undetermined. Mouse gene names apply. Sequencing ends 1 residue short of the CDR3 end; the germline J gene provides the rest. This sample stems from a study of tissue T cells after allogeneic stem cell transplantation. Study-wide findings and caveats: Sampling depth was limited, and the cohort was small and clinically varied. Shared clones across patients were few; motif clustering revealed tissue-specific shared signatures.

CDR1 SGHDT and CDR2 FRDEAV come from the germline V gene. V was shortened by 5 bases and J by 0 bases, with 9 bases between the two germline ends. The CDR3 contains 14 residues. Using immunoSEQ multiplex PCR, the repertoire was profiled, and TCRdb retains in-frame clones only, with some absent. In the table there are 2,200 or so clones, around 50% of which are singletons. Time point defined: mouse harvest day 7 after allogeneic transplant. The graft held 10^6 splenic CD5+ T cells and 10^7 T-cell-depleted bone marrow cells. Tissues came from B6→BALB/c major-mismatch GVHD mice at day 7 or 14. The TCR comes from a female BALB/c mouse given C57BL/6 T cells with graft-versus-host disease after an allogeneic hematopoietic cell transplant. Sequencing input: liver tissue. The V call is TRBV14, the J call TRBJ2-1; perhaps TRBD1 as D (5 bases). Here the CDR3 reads CASRSGFNYAEQFF. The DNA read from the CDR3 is TGTGCCAGCAGGTCAGGGTTTAACTATGCTGAGCAGTTC.